One sample yielded the 6 T cell receptor beta chains listed below, sequenced in a study of STAT5B mutations in CD4+ large granular lymphocyte leukemia. TCRdb's copy holds only in-frame clones and misses some; the assay was immunoSEQ multiplex PCR. The sample holds roughly 26,000 clones; 81% are singletons and the top ten take 0.33%. Sequencing was carried out using CD4+ T cells from blood buffy coats. Receptors were obtained from a human donor in good health.

V is TRBV7-3 and J is TRBJ2-3, with 9 bases matching TRBD2. J was trimmed by 4 bases and V by 1 base; bases with no gene match: 12. CDR3 length: 18 amino acids. Per germline, CDR1 SGHTA and CDR2 FQGTGA. The CDR3 nucleotides are TGTGCCAGCAGCTTAAAATTTTCGGGTAGCGGGAGCGCAGATACGCAGTATTTT. It encodes CASSLKFSGSGSADTQYF.

The genes are TRBV7-3 and TRBJ2-7, with 10 bases identical to TRBD2. The CDR3 spans 16 residues. CDR1 SGHTA and CDR2 FQGTGA come from the germline V gene. The V and J ends lost 3 bases and 7 bases, in that order; junction bases with no gene match: 12. The CDR3 nucleotides are TGTGCCAGCAGCTTCCTCCCTAGCGGGAGTGTATGGGAGCAGTACTTC. It is translated as CASSFLPSGSVWEQYF.

This clone was seen more than once but under ten times. The rearrangement links TRBV5-4 to TRBJ1-1; 8 bases are shared with TRBD1. The CDR3 consists of 15 residues. Germline values: CDR1 SGHNT, CDR2 YYREEE (reference sequence). The J segment lost 5 bases and the V segment lost 0 bases, leaving 6 bases of the junction unmatched. The CDR3: CASSLAQGAGTEAFF. In DNA, the CDR3 is TGTGCCAGCAGCTTGGCCCAGGGGGCGGGTACTGAAGCTTTCTTT. Drawing the rest from reference TRBV5-4 and TRBJ1-1, the complete variable domain is ETGVTQSPTHLIKTRGQQVTLRCSSQSGHNTVSWYQQALGQGPQFIFQYYREEENGRGNFPPRFSGLQFPNYSSELNVNALELDDSALYLCASSLAQGAGTEAFFGQGTRLTVV.

V and J are TRBV7-9 and TRBJ1-4, with TRBD1 matching 9 bases. Per germline, CDR1 SEHNR and CDR2 FQNEAQ (reference sequence). V trimming: 2 bases; J trimming: 5 bases; junction bases outside the gene matches: 3. This CDR3 region has 15 residues. The CDR3 region has the DNA TGTGCCAGCAGCTTACACAGGGGGCCGAATGAAAAACTGTTTTTT. This translates into CASSLHRGPNEKLFF.

The V gene is TRBV5-1, the J gene TRBJ1-1, with 7 bases fitting TRBD1. This CDR3 region has 15 residues. CDR1 is SGHRS, CDR2 YFSETQ, per germline. V shed 4 bases and J 0 bases; nucleotides not matched to a gene: 6. In DNA form, the CDR3 reads TGCGCCAGCAGCCACAGACAGGGCATGAACACTGAAGCTTTCTTT. This encodes CASSHRQGMNTEAFF.

The V and J genes are TRBV21-1 and TRBJ2-3; TRBD2 reflects the table's D call only, with no check against the DNA. TRBV21-1 counts as a pseudogene. The CDR3 extends over 19 amino acids. CDR3 coding DNA: TGTGCCAGCAGCACTGCACGAGGACTAGCGGGAGATTTATCCGATACGCAGTATTTT. The encoded protein is CASSTARGLAGDLSDTQYF.